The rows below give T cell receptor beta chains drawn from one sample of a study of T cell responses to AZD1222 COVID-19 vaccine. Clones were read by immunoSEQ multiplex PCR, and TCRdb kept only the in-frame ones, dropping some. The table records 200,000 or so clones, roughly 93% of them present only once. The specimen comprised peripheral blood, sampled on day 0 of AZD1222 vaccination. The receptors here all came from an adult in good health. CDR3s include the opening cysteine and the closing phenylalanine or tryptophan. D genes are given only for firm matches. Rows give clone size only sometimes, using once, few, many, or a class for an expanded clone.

CASSLGPPPYEQYF TGCGCCAGCAGCTTGGGACCCCCTCCTTACGAGCAGTACTTC TRBV5-1 NA TRBJ2-7 NA
CASSHTRLNTGELFF TGTGCCAGCAGCCATACTAGGCTGAACACCGGGGAGCTGTTTTTT TRBV3-1/TRBV3-2 NA TRBJ2-2 NA
CASSQEATGFAGNTIYF TGTGCCAGCAGCCAAGAGGCTACGGGGTTCGCTGGAAACACCATATATTTT TRBV3-1/TRBV3-2 once TRBJ1-3 NA
CASSLSFGSIEQYF TGTGCCAGCAGTTTATCCTTCGGATCGATCGAGCAGTACTTC TRBV27 NA TRBJ2-7 NA
CASRRQGAAGNTIYF TGTGCCAGCAGGAGACAGGGGGCGGCTGGAAACACCATATATTTT TRBV2 NA TRBJ1-3 TRBD1
CASSSSRSSYNEQFF TGTGCCAGCAGTTCGAGCAGAAGCTCCTACAATGAGCAGTTCTTC TRBV6-6 NA TRBJ2-1 NA
CASSLQHGDQPQHF TGTGCCAGCAGTTTACAGCATGGGGATCAACCCCAGCATTTT TRBV28 NA TRBJ1-5 NA
CASSLGVFGTEAFF TGTGCCAGCAGCTTGGGGGTTTTCGGCACTGAAGCTTTCTTT TRBV5-6 NA TRBJ1-1 NA
CASSLDGPGSPLHF TGCGCCAGCAGCTTGGACGGACCAGGGTCACCCCTCCACTTT TRBV5-1 NA TRBJ1-6 NA
CASSWTEGTQYF TGTGCCAGTAGTTGGACAGAGGGTACGCAGTATTTT TRBV19 NA TRBJ2-3 NA
CSVNLQGQLYEQYF TGCAGCGTCAACCTCCAGGGACAGCTCTACGAGCAGTACTTC TRBV29-1 NA TRBJ2-7 TRBD1
CASSPDRDYEQYF TGTGCCAGCAGCCCCGACAGGGACTACGAGCAGTACTTC TRBV5-6 NA TRBJ2-7 TRBD1
CASSPPGGRVYEQYF TGTGCCAGCAGCCCACCAGGGGGCAGAGTCTACGAGCAGTACTTC TRBV9 NA TRBJ2-7 TRBD1
CASSPGDRGAYNEQFF TGTGCCAGCTCACCCGGGGACAGGGGCGCCTACAATGAGCAGTTCTTC TRBV18 NA TRBJ2-1 TRBD1
CASSAIGGGQETQYF TGTGCCAGCAGCGCGATCGGGGGGGGCCAAGAGACCCAGTACTTC TRBV5-4 NA TRBJ2-5 TRBD2